These 16 T cell receptor beta chains originate from one sample sequenced in a study of T-cell memory formation after mild COVID-19. One entry per CDR3 protein results from TCRdb running MiXCR on the 5' RACE reads. Counted here are roughly 500,000 distinct CDR3 sequences, just over 20% occurring once; the ten biggest clones make up approximately 13%. Sequencing used PBMCs or a T cell subset sorted from them (not recorded which). Source of these receptors: an adult woman who had mild COVID-19 (a few samples of this study predate the infection). Cell type and time point are not known.

The rearrangement joins TRBV18 to TRBJ2-3; a possible D gene is TRBD1 (5 bases). This CDR3 contains 13 residues. Germline V lookup: CDR1 KGHSH, CDR2 LQKENI. Trimming shortened V by 5 bases and J by 4 bases, and 10 bases separated the two germline ends. CDR3 protein: CASSDRISDTQYF. The CDR3 nucleotides are TGTGCCAGCTCAGACAGAATCTCAGATACGCAGTATTTT.

The genes are TRBV5-1 and TRBJ2-3; 14 bases map to TRBD2. The CDR3 loop spans 16 amino acids. J lost 6 bases, V lost 0 bases, and 3 bases had no gene match. Germline assignment: CDR1 SGHRS and CDR2 YFSETQ. The CDR3 reads CASSLGTSGGFDTQYF. DNA for the CDR3: TGCGCCAGCAGCTTGGGGACTAGCGGGGGGTTCGATACGCAGTATTTT.

This clonotype appeared a single time. This chain joins TRBV7-2 and TRBJ2-2, with D possibly TRBD2 on 7 matching bases. CDR1 and CDR2 from the germline V gene are SGHTA and FQGNSA. Trimming removed 4 bases at V and 7 bases at J, with 13 bases between. The CDR3 is 14 residues long. The CDR3 DNA reads TGTGCCAGCAGCTCCGGGGGGCGGGGCGGGGAGCTGTTTTTT. Protein product: CASSSGGRGGELFF.

The V gene is TRBV4-2, the J gene TRBJ1-4; TRBD1 matches at 9 bases. The CDR3 is 18 residues long. Per the germline V gene, CDR1 is LGHNA and CDR2 is YNFKEQ. Trimming removed 3 bases from V and 2 bases from J; junction bases left unmatched: 10. As DNA, the CDR3 is TGTGCCAGCAGCCAGGAATACAGGGGGCAGGGGACTAATGAAAAACTGTTTTTT. Encoded protein: CASSQEYRGQGTNEKLFF.

This clonotype appeared a few times. The chain joins TRBV5-6 to TRBJ1-2, with 7 bases matching TRBD1. The germline V gene encodes CDR1 SGHDT and CDR2 YYEEEE. Losses at the gene ends were 0 bases for V and 7 bases for J; bases not matched to a gene: 9. The CDR3 sequence is 15 residues long. CDR3 region: CASSLVPTGWSGYTF. The CDR3 DNA reads TGTGCCAGCAGCTTGGTACCGACAGGGTGGAGTGGCTACACCTTC.

This clonotype was seen a few times. The genes are TRBV4-1 and TRBJ2-7; 8 bases fit TRBD2. CDR1 and CDR2 from the germline V gene are MGHRA and YSYEKL. The CDR3 loop spans 13 amino acids. V shed 6 bases and J 6 bases; nucleotides not matched to a gene: 7. CDR3 DNA: TGCGCCAGCAGGGCGGGGGGAACCTCCGAGCAGTACTTC. It is translated as CASRAGGTSEQYF.

The gene calls are TRBV7-7 and TRBJ2-1; 9 bases line up with TRBD1. The CDR3 is made up of 15 amino acids. Germline-derived CDR1 and CDR2 are SSHAT and FNYEAQ (reference sequence). Losses at the gene ends were 4 bases for V and 8 bases for J; bases not matched to a gene: 9. The CDR3 region is CASSSGTGSKDEQFF. In nucleotides, the CDR3 is TGTGCCAGCAGCTCCGGGACAGGGAGTAAGGATGAGCAGTTCTTC.

This chain uses TRBV29-1 with TRBJ2-3, with 10 bases matching TRBD2. V lost 7 bases, J lost 1 base, and 5 bases stayed unmatched. The germline V gene has CDR1 SQVTM and CDR2 ANQGSEA. The CDR3 extends over 14 amino acids. CDR3 nucleotides: TGCAGCGCCTTCGGGACTAGCGGCACAGATACGCAGTATTTT. This gives the protein CSAFGTSGTDTQYF.

The table lists this clonotype with many counts. The chain couples TRBV12-3 or TRBV12-4 to TRBJ2-1; 7 nucleotides agree with TRBD1. This CDR3 is built from 11 residues. The ends lost 10 bases at V and 11 bases at J; junction bases unmatched: 8. CDR3: CATSQGVQQFF. As DNA, the CDR3 is TGTGCCACAAGCCAGGGGGTTCAGCAGTTCTTC.

This clonotype was seen more than once but under ten times. This rearrangement joins TRBV5-1 to TRBJ2-1, with 7 bases fitting TRBD2. Germline lookup yields CDR1 SGHRS and CDR2 YFSETQ. J lost 0 bases, V lost 0 bases, and 6 bases had no gene match. The CDR3 contains 17 residues. CDR3 DNA sequence: TGCGCCAGCAGCTTGGCGGGGCGGGAGAGCTCCTACAATGAGCAGTTCTTC. This sequence encodes CASSLAGRESSYNEQFF.

The V and J genes are TRBV20-1 and TRBJ1-6, with TRBD1 as a possible D gene (6 bases). Germline lookup yields CDR1 DFQATT and CDR2 SNEGSKA (reference sequence). The CDR3 extends over 14 amino acids. The germline V and J ends were trimmed by 1 base and 7 bases, with 11 bases remaining between them. CDR3 DNA: TGCAGTGCTAGAGCGGGACAACTAAATTCACCCCTCCACTTT. Protein sequence: CSARAGQLNSPLHF.

This clonotype was recorded a few times. V is TRBV23-1 and J is TRBJ2-3; 10 bases fit TRBD2. TRBV23-1 is reported as an ORF; its role is uncertain. The CDR3 covers 15 residues. Losses at the gene ends were 8 bases for V and 4 bases for J; bases not matched to a gene: 9. The CDR3 reads CASQQSGGASDTQYF. The CDR3 coding sequence is TGCGCCAGCCAACAGAGCGGGGGGGCCTCAGATACGCAGTATTTT.

This chain links TRBV7-8 with TRBJ1-1; D gene unclear. Germline loops: CDR1 SGHVS, CDR2 FQNEAQ. Deletions cut 1 base from V and 7 bases from J, with 10 bases between. The CDR3 runs 13 residues. CDR3 in amino acids: CASSLESSGEAFF. CDR3 in DNA: TGTGCCAGCAGCTTAGAATCGTCCGGTGAAGCTTTCTTT.

This clonotype came up once. V and J are TRBV3-1 and TRBJ2-3; 7 bases map to TRBD2. Germline CDR1 and CDR2: LGHDT and YNNKEL (reference sequence). After removal of 5 bases from V and 0 bases from J, the junction contained 8 bases not matched to a gene. CDR3 length equals 16 residues. The DNA of the CDR3 is TGTGCCAGCAGCGGAGATGGGACTACCAGCACAGATACGCAGTATTTT. The encoded protein is CASSGDGTTSTDTQYF.

The chain links TRBV7-8 to TRBJ2-1; D not resolved. V lost 2 bases and J 9 bases, leaving 5 bases between the germline ends. The CDR3 is 11 amino acids. Germline V CDR1 and CDR2: SGHVS, FQNEAQ. In nucleotides, the CDR3 is TGTGCCAGCAGCTTAACCAGTGAGCAGTTCTTC. Amino acids: CASSLTSEQFF.

This clonotype appeared a few times. The rearrangement joins TRBV29-1 to TRBJ1-2; D possibly corresponds to TRBD1 (5 bases). With 6 bases removed from V and 4 bases from J, the gap between germline ends came to 21 bases. The CDR3 totals 15 residues. CDR1 and CDR2 from the germline V gene are SQVTM and ANQGSEA. The CDR3 here is CSVLGSGTFSYGYTF. As DNA, the CDR3 is TGCAGCGTCCTCGGTTCCGGGACCTTTAGCTATGGCTACACCTTC.